These 20 T cell receptor beta chains came from one sample sequenced in a study of monozygotic twins with inflammatory bowel disease. TCRdb reworked the 5' RACE reads into one entry per CDR3 protein, no DNA. The table lists approximately 420,000 distinct CDR3 sequences. The sample comprised blood. Receptors originate from a human donor with ulcerative colitis or Crohn's disease, or a healthy co-twin of an affected twin (not recorded which).

The gene calls are TRBV29-1 and TRBJ1-2; with no DNA, the TCRdb D assignment of TRBD1 cannot be verified. The V gene's germline CDR1 is SQVTM and CDR2 ANQGSEA. CDR3 size: 13 residues. CDR3 sequence: CSVPEGVSYGYTF.

The genes are TRBV29-1 and TRBJ2-2. CDR1 and CDR2 (germline): SQVTM, ANQGSEA. This CDR3 has 11 amino acids. CDR3 sequence: CSGLWTGELFF.

The chain combines TRBV7-6 with TRBJ2-3. Germline CDR1 and CDR2: SGHVS and FNYEAQ. The CDR3 is 16 amino acids. The CDR3 sequence is CASSLVEAPTTDTQYF.

V and J are TRBV7-9 and TRBJ2-7; TCRdb designates TRBD2, a call that cannot be tested without DNA. Germline CDR1 and CDR2: SEHNR and FQNEAQ (reference sequence). The CDR3 sequence is 12 residues long. CDR3 protein: CASSLGGREQYF.

The gene calls are TRBV6-1 and TRBJ1-1; checking the TCRdb D call of TRBD1 is not possible without DNA. Germline CDR1 MNHNS, CDR2 SASEGT. CDR3 length equals 13 residues. CDR3 in amino acids: CASSEKWTGTSFF.

The CDR3 region is CSASRFFSGSSYNEQFF. This chain joins TRBV20-1 and TRBJ2-1. This CDR3 region has 17 residues. Germline lookup yields CDR1 DFQATT and CDR2 SNEGSKA (reference sequence).

The chain is built from TRBV14 and TRBJ2-1; checking the TCRdb D call of TRBD1 is not possible without DNA. CDR1 is SGHDN, CDR2 FVKESK, per germline. There are 17 residues in the CDR3. This CDR3 is CASSQVWRLAGHNEQFF.

This rearrangement joins TRBV5-6 to TRBJ2-2. Germline assignment: CDR1 SGHDT and CDR2 YYEEEE. This CDR3 region has 14 residues. CDR3 residues: CASRGSGSTGELFF.

The chain recombines TRBV20-1 with TRBJ1-2. The germline gives CDR1 DFQATT, CDR2 SNEGSKA (reference sequence). The CDR3 length is 16 residues. CDR3 in amino acids: CSASLAGAAGPYGYTF.

This rearrangement joins TRBV28 to TRBJ1-1. This CDR3 comprises 13 residues. Germline CDR1 is MDHEN and CDR2 is SYDVKM. The chain's CDR3 is CASSLNGDTEAFF.

The V gene is TRBV29-1, the J gene TRBJ2-3. The CDR3 spans 12 residues. The germline gives CDR1 SQVTM, CDR2 ANQGSEA. CDR3 sequence reads: CSVDHTRDTQYF.

The CDR3 sequence is CASRLLPGQGPLANTGELFF. The rearrangement uses TRBV6-2 or TRBV6-3 and TRBJ2-2; TCRdb selects TRBD1, and the lack of DNA leaves this call unchecked. This CDR3 has 20 residues. Germline assignment: CDR1 MNHEY and CDR2 SVGEGT.

The chain recombines TRBV20-1 with TRBJ2-1; TCRdb gives TRBD2 as the D gene, but with no DNA this cannot be confirmed. Germline loops: CDR1 DFQATT, CDR2 SNEGSKA (reference sequence). The CDR3 is made up of 12 amino acids. CDR3 protein: CSALGTIDEQFF.

This sequence joins TRBV28 and TRBJ2-5; TCRdb's D call, TRBD2, is unchecked because there is no DNA. CDR3 length: 17 residues. Germline values: CDR1 MDHEN, CDR2 SYDVKM. The CDR3: CASSLGLAGDAGETQYF.

The chain is built from TRBV20-1 and TRBJ1-5; TCRdb proposes TRBD1, but this gene call is untestable without DNA. In germline, CDR1 is DFQATT, CDR2 SNEGSKA (reference sequence). The CDR3 length is 14 residues. Here the CDR3 reads CSARDRGSNQPQHF.

The chain links TRBV20-1 to TRBJ2-7; TCRdb calls TRBD1, which cannot be checked without DNA. CDR3 length: 16 amino acids. Germline CDR1 reads DFQATT; CDR2 reads SNEGSKA (reference sequence). CDR3 amino acids: CSARGDLRDPPYEQYF.

The V call is TRBV20-1, the J call TRBJ2-5; TCRdb indicates TRBD2, and absent DNA this call remains unverified. Germline V gene data show CDR1 as DFQATT and CDR2 as SNEGSKA (reference sequence). CDR3 length: 13 residues. The CDR3 loop is CSASLVAAETQYF.

The chain combines TRBV12-3 or TRBV12-4 with TRBJ2-7. The CDR3 covers 14 residues. This CDR3 reads CASSLTGDSYEQYF.

The chain uses TRBV18 and TRBJ1-3; checking the TCRdb D call of TRBD1 is not possible without DNA. The CDR3 spans 13 residues. Looked up from germline, CDR1 is KGHSH and CDR2 is LQKENI. The CDR3 sequence: CASSPLDPAAFYF. The variable domain in full, completed from reference TRBV18 and TRBJ1-3, reads NAGVMQNPRHLVRRRGQEARLRCSPMKGHSHVYWYRQLPEEGLKFMVYLQKENIIDESGMPKERFSAEFPKEGPSILRIQQVVRGDSAAYFCASSPLDPAAFYFGEGSWLTVV.

The CDR3 sequence: CSAPGGLSYNEQFF. The J gene is TRBJ2-1, the V gene TRBV20-1; there is no DNA to check the TCRdb D call of TRBD1. The CDR3 runs 14 residues. CDR1 DFQATT and CDR2 SNEGSKA come from the germline V gene (reference sequence).